In its sample, the clone carrying this T cell receptor beta chain was seen a few times. The data belong to a study of T cells in Graves' hyperthyroidism and ophthalmopathy. Newly diagnosed hyperthyroidism patients aged 18 to 65 years had disease lasting under 2 months. Trimming at V came to 2 bases and at J to 3 bases, leaving 6 bases not matched to a gene. The germline CDR1 and CDR2 sequences are MDHEN and SYDVKM. This CDR3 has 16 amino acids. From RNA transcripts, TCR beta CDR3 regions were amplified. HTBI primers were used for first-round RT-PCR of the TCR CDR3. TCRdb analysed the multiplex PCR reads with MiXCR anew, one entry per CDR3 protein. The repertoire includes roughly 300,000 distinct CDR3 sequences, less than 30% of them detected once, and about 25% sits in the top ten.

The sequence came from a man aged 35-49 years with Graves' hyperthyroidism that later progressed to Graves' ophthalmopathy. The chain has TRBV28 and TRBJ2-7; 11 bases agree with TRBD2. Sequenced input: blood. This CDR3 reads CASSLPLAGGNYEQYF. The CDR3 nucleotides read TGTGCCAGCAGTTTACCGCTAGCGGGAGGCAACTACGAGCAGTACTTC.